These T cell receptor beta chains were read from a single sample in a study of STAT5B mutations in CD4+ large granular lymphocyte leukemia. Libraries were prepared by immunoSEQ multiplex PCR; TCRdb keeps only in-frame clonotypes and omits some of them. The table lists tens of thousands of clones, roughly 80% of them singletons. What was sequenced was CD4+ T cells from blood buffy coats. The receptors were gathered from a human donor in good health. Both conserved end residues are part of each CDR3. The order of the fields is clone size, V gene, J gene, D gene, CDR3 DNA, CDR3 protein. D genes are given only for firm matches. Size tells how often a clone was seen (once, few, many) or the class of an expanded clone, and some rows leave it out.

>NA|TRBV13|TRBJ2-7|TRBD2
TGTGCCAGCAGCACCGGACTAGTTGGGTACGAGCAGTACTTC
CASSTGLVGYEQYF
>NA|TRBV7-9|TRBJ2-3|NA
TGTGCCAGCAGCTTCGGCAGTTCAGATACGCAGTATTTT
CASSFGSSDTQYF
>NA|TRBV14|TRBJ2-6|NA
TGTGCCAGCAGCCAGGCCTGGGACTTTTTTTACTCTGGGGCCAACGTCCTGACTTTC
CASSQAWDFFYSGANVLTF
>NA|TRBV10-3|TRBJ2-7|NA
TGTGCCTCCAAACCCGCAGGGGATCCAGAGCAGTACTTC
CASKPAGDPEQYF
>NA|TRBV19|TRBJ2-6|TRBD1
TGTGCCAGTAGGGGACAGGGGAGCGGGGCCAACGTCCTGACTTTC
CASRGQGSGANVLTF
>NA|TRBV7-9|TRBJ2-1|NA
TGTGCCAGCGTAAGCTACTGGAATGAGCAGTTCTTC
CASVSYWNEQFF
>NA|TRBV28|TRBJ1-5|NA
TGTGCCAGCAGTTTCGGGGAGCAGCCCCAGCATTTT
CASSFGEQPQHF
>NA|TRBV19|TRBJ1-5|NA
TGTGCCAGTAGTAGGGGGCGAGGCAATCAGCCCCAGCATTTT
CASSRGRGNQPQHF
>NA|TRBV27|TRBJ2-7|TRBD2
TGTGCCAGCAGTCAACGCATAGCGGGAGTTCCCTACGAGCAGTACTTC
CASSQRIAGVPYEQYF
>NA|TRBV15|TRBJ2-3|NA
TGTGCCACCAGCGGGCCTCGGGCACACACAGATACGCAGTATTTT
CATSGPRAHTDTQYF
>NA|TRBV28|TRBJ2-1|NA
TGTGCCAGCGCTGCTACCGGGATAACCTACAATGAGCAGTTCTTC
CASAATGITYNEQFF
>once|TRBV4-3|TRBJ2-3|TRBD2
TGCGCCAGCAGCCAAGAACCCGCAGGAGCGGGAGGGCCAGATACGCAGTATTTT
CASSQEPAGAGGPDTQYF
>NA|TRBV18|TRBJ1-2|NA
TGTGCCAGCTCACCACCCAAGGGGGACTACACCTTC
CASSPPKGDYTF
>NA|TRBV18|TRBJ1-5|NA
TGTGCCAGCTCACGGGGTCAAAATCAGCCCCAGCATTTT
CASSRGQNQPQHF
>NA|TRBV10-1|TRBJ2-2|NA
TGCGCCAGCAGTCCACGGGCGACCGGGGAGCTGTTTTTT
CASSPRATGELFF
>NA|TRBV27|TRBJ1-1|NA
TGTGCCAGCAGTTTATCATTGGCAGGGACTCTGAACACTGAAGCTTTCTTT
CASSLSLAGTLNTEAFF
>NA|TRBV6-4|TRBJ2-2|NA
TGTGCCAGCAGAATCGATGGAGGGGCCGGGGAGCTGTTTTTT
CASRIDGGAGELFF
>NA|TRBV28|TRBJ2-7|NA
TGTGCCAGCAGTTCCAGGGAAAGGTACGAGCAGTACTTC
CASSSRERYEQYF
>few|TRBV28|TRBJ1-3|NA
TGTGCCAGCAGTTTACGGCTAAACACCATATATTTT
CASSLRLNTIYF
>NA|TRBV18|TRBJ2-7|TRBD2
TGTGCCAGCTCACCTCGGACTAGCGGGAGCCTGTACGAGCAGTACTTC
CASSPRTSGSLYEQYF
>NA|TRBV7-2|TRBJ2-3|NA
TGTGCCAGCAGCCTTCTCCGCGCTGAGACGCAGTATTTT
CASSLLRAETQYF
>NA|TRBV6-1|TRBJ2-5|NA
TGTGCCAGCAGTGGTGGGCAAGAGACCCAGTACTTC
CASSGGQETQYF
>NA|TRBV27|TRBJ2-7|TRBD2
TGTGCCAGCAAAACGGCGGGGGGTGGCTCCTACGAGCAGTACTTC
CASKTAGGGSYEQYF
>few|TRBV2|TRBJ2-3|NA
TGTGCCAGCGGACAGCAGATCATCGGCACAGATACGCAGTATTTT
CASGQQIIGTDTQYF
>NA|TRBV7-2|TRBJ2-7|TRBD1
TGTGCCAGCAGCCCTGGGACAGGGGTTCGGGGAGAGCAGTACTTC
CASSPGTGVRGEQYF
>NA|TRBV29-1|TRBJ2-7|NA
TGCAGCGTTCAACTAGTGGATACCTACGAGCAGTACTTC
CSVQLVDTYEQYF
>NA|TRBV4-2|TRBJ2-3|TRBD1
TGTGCCAGCAGCCCAGGGGGCCCGACGGTCACAGATACGCAGTATTTT
CASSPGGPTVTDTQYF
>few|TRBV18|TRBJ1-2|NA
TGTGCCAGCTCACCACCGGTCCCGGCAGACTATGGCTACACCTTC
CASSPPVPADYGYTF
>medium-sized|TRBV6-5|TRBJ1-2|TRBD1
TGTGCCAGCACAGGACAGGGTGGTGGCTACACCTTC
CASTGQGGGYTF
>NA|TRBV11-2|TRBJ1-2|TRBD1
TGTGCCAGCAGCTTATGGGGACAGGCTAACTATGGCTACACCTTC
CASSLWGQANYGYTF
>NA|TRBV5-4|TRBJ2-7|NA
TGTGCCAGCAGCCTTGGGAGTAGTTGGAGTCTTTACGAGCAGTACTTC
CASSLGSSWSLYEQYF
>NA|TRBV6-1|TRBJ1-5|NA
TGTGCCAGAGGGAAGGATCAGCCCCAGCATTTT
CARGKDQPQHF
>NA|TRBV28|TRBJ2-7|TRBD1
TGTGCCAGCTTAGAGGGGGCGCGGTCCTACGAGCAGTACTTC
CASLEGARSYEQYF
>once|TRBV28|TRBJ1-1|NA
TGTGCCAGCACTGCCGGGGTTACCCCGAACACTGAAGCTTTCTTT
CASTAGVTPNTEAFF
>few|TRBV5-1|TRBJ2-6|NA
TGCGCCAGCAGCCTGACAGGTACCTCTGGGGCCAACGTCCTGACTTTC
CASSLTGTSGANVLTF
>NA|TRBV9|TRBJ1-2|TRBD1
TGTGCCAGCAGCGTCTCATCGACAGGGGGCGGCTACACCTTC
CASSVSSTGGGYTF
>NA|TRBV27|TRBJ2-7|NA
TGTGCCAGCAGTTTATCCTCGTGGCAGCGTAGCTACGAGCAGTACTTC
CASSLSSWQRSYEQYF
>NA|TRBV28|TRBJ2-3|TRBD1
TGTGCCAGCAGTTTACACACAGGGGGCAGCTCTAGCACAGATACGCAGTATTTT
CASSLHTGGSSSTDTQYF
>once|TRBV6-5|TRBJ2-1|TRBD1
TGTGCCAGCAGTTACGACAGGGGGGGATACAATGAGCAGTTCTTC
CASSYDRGGYNEQFF
>NA|TRBV6-1|TRBJ2-1|NA
TGTGCCAGCAGTGGGTCGCAGGGGTTAGGTTTACTTTACAATGAGCAGTTCTTC
CASSGSQGLGLLYNEQFF
>NA|TRBV7-4|TRBJ1-5|NA
TGTGCCAGCAGCTTAACCACCGAGGGTCGTAAAGGGCGAATGGAGCCCCAGCATTTT
CASSLTTEGRKGRMEPQHF
>NA|TRBV5-1|TRBJ2-4|NA
TGCGCCAGCAGCTTGTCGCGGTGGAGCATTCAGTACTTC
CASSLSRWSIQYF
>few|TRBV5-1|TRBJ2-3|NA
TGCGCCAGCAGCTTCACCCAGGGCACAGATACGCAGTATTTT
CASSFTQGTDTQYF
>NA|TRBV7-2|TRBJ2-3|NA
TGTGCCAGCAGCCTCTTCACGGATACGCAGTATTTT
CASSLFTDTQYF
>few|TRBV5-1|TRBJ2-7|NA
TGCGCCAGCAGCCCCTCAGGGTGGTCCTACGAGCAGTACTTC
CASSPSGWSYEQYF